This passage covers 30 T cell receptor beta chains from one sample sequenced in a study of blood T cell repertoires in COVID-19. Profiled with immunoSEQ multiplex PCR; TCRdb holds only in-frame clones, not every one. This repertoire shows approximately 260,000 clones, roughly 80% found once; its top ten account for over 8%. The specimen was peripheral blood. The receptor source for this set is a woman over 75 with acute or convalescent COVID-19.

This clone was seen only a few times. The J gene is TRBJ2-7, the V gene TRBV6-5; TRBD1 matches 8 bases. Germline CDR1 reads MNHEY; CDR2 reads SVGAGI. CDR3 length: 15 residues. Trimming at V came to 5 bases and at J to 3 bases, leaving 9 bases not matched to a gene. The CDR3 protein is CASSRPGTGLYEQYF. CDR3 DNA sequence: TGTGCCAGCAGTCGACCCGGGACAGGACTCTACGAGCAGTACTTC.

This clone was found many times. V is TRBV12-3 or TRBV12-4 and J is TRBJ1-6; D perhaps matches TRBD1 (5 bases). The CDR3 is 12 residues long. Trimming stripped 7 bases from V and 7 bases from J, with 8 bases between. This CDR3 reads CASTSGNSPLHF. The CDR3 DNA sequence: TGTGCCAGCACCTCAGGGAATTCACCCCTCCACTTT.

In its sample, this clone was seen a few times. The chain couples TRBV7-9 to TRBJ1-1; D is unclear. V lost 5 bases and J 3 bases, leaving 13 bases between the germline ends. The CDR3 runs to 14 residues. Germline CDR1 SEHNR, CDR2 FQNEAQ (reference sequence). The CDR3 is CASSPGVRDTEAFF. DNA of the CDR3: TGTGCCAGCAGCCCGGGAGTAAGGGACACTGAAGCTTTCTTT.

Only a few counts were recorded for this clone. The chain joins TRBV27 to TRBJ2-1; TRBD2 matches at 7 bases. This CDR3 comprises 14 residues. Germline V gene lookup returns CDR1 MNHEY and CDR2 SMNVEV (reference sequence). Trimming removed 4 bases from V and 6 bases from J; junction bases left unmatched: 6. The CDR3 protein is CASSWGGLGNEQFF. CDR3 sequence (DNA): TGTGCCAGCAGTTGGGGGGGTCTAGGCAATGAGCAGTTCTTC.

The V gene is TRBV7-9, the J gene TRBJ1-1, with 7 bases aligning to TRBD1. Germline CDR1 SEHNR, CDR2 FQNEAQ (reference sequence). V lost 10 bases to trimming and J lost 2 bases; unmatched junction nucleotides: 19. The CDR3 contains 17 residues. The CDR3, as DNA: TGTGCCACCACCTCGGGTCAGGGGGTCTTGGGAAACACTGAAGCTTTCTTT. Amino acid sequence: CATTSGQGVLGNTEAFF.

V gene TRBV2 combines with J gene TRBJ1-4; a possible D gene is TRBD1 (6 bases). Between the trimmed V and J ends, which lost 2 bases and 8 bases, there was a span of 12 bases. This CDR3 region has 14 residues. Germline loops: CDR1 SNHLY, CDR2 FYNNEI. CDR3 nucleotides: TGTGCCAGCAGTGAATGGGGGCGAGGCGAAAAACTGTTTTTT. Translating it yields CASSEWGRGEKLFF.

Comments on this clone: In the same sample, other DNA sequences code for this CDR3. This chain connects TRBV7-9 to TRBJ1-4; D is undetermined. The CDR3 extends over 15 amino acids. Deletions cut 1 base from V and 0 bases from J, with 6 bases between. Germline V gene lookup returns CDR1 SEHNR and CDR2 FQNEAQ (reference sequence). The CDR3: CASSLGAATNEKLFF. CDR3 bases: TGTGCCAGCAGCTTAGGAGCTGCAACTAATGAAAAACTGTTTTTT.

The chain recombines TRBV7-2 with TRBJ2-5, with D possibly being TRBD2 (6 bases). The germline gives CDR1 SGHTA, CDR2 FQGNSA. Trimming cost V 0 bases and J 5 bases, with 7 bases left between them. CDR3 size: 13 residues. The DNA of the CDR3 is TGTGCCAGCAGCTTAGCCGGGACTGAGACCCAGTACTTC. Its protein product is CASSLAGTETQYF.

The rearrangement joins TRBV28 to TRBJ1-6; 9 bases line up with TRBD1. The CDR3 sequence is 15 residues long. Losses at the gene ends were 7 bases for V and 7 bases for J; bases not matched to a gene: 8. CDR1 is MDHEN, CDR2 SYDVKM, per germline. The CDR3 is CASTYPDRGNSPLHF. The CDR3 region has the DNA TGTGCCAGCACCTACCCGGACAGGGGAAATTCACCCCTCCACTTT.

This rearrangement joins TRBV5-1 to TRBJ1-3; D is unclear. V shed 0 bases and J shed 0 bases, with 10 bases lying between them. Germline V CDR1 and CDR2: SGHRS, YFSETQ. The CDR3 covers 16 residues. CDR3 DNA sequence: TGCGCCAGCAGCTTGGCTGGCTTTGCCTCTGGAAACACCATATATTTT. Its translation: CASSLAGFASGNTIYF.

This clone was counted once. The chain employs TRBV4-1 and TRBJ2-5; TRBD2 might be the D (6 bases). CDR3 size: 13 residues. V was clipped by 0 bases and J by 14 bases, with 16 bases between them. Germline CDR1 and CDR2: MGHRA and YSYEKL. The CDR3 DNA reads as TGCGCCAGCAGCCAAGATATGAGGACTAAGTCCTACTTC. Protein product: CASSQDMRTKSYF.

The V and J genes are TRBV24-1 and TRBJ2-2; D might be TRBD1 (5 bases). This CDR3 region has 13 residues. V lost 8 bases to trimming and J lost 5 bases, with 11 bases between them. The V gene's germline CDR1 is KGHDR and CDR2 SFDVKD. CDR3 in amino acids: CATMWQGTGELFF. CDR3 nucleotides: TGTGCCACCATGTGGCAGGGTACCGGGGAGCTGTTTTTT.

The chain recombines TRBV10-3 with TRBJ1-6, with D perhaps matching TRBD1 (6 bases). Germline V gene sequence: CDR1 ENHRY, CDR2 SYGVKD. V lost 3 bases and J lost 8, with 11 bases in between. The CDR3 is 14 residues long. CDR3 residues: CAISDLGAYSPLHF. The CDR3 DNA reads as TGTGCCATCAGTGATCTGGGGGCCTATTCACCCCTCCACTTT.

This clone has just one count. As DNA, the CDR3 is TGTGCTAGTGGGGGCCCCGGGACAGGGGGCGAAAACATTCAGTACTTC. Translated: CASGGPGTGGENIQYF. The chain couples TRBV12-5 to TRBJ2-4; 12 positions match TRBD1. V gave up 6 bases and J gave up 5 bases; unmatched junction bases: 8. CDR1 and CDR2 (germline): LGHNT, FRNRAP. This CDR3 spans 16 amino acids.

The genes are TRBV2 and TRBJ2-3, with TRBD2 matching 9 bases. The V segment lost 10 bases and the J segment 6 bases; nucleotides outside the gene matches: 11. Per the germline V gene, CDR1 is SNHLY and CDR2 is FYNNEI. This CDR3 spans 14 amino acids. CDR3 region: CATDLRGGADTQYF. The CDR3 nucleotides read TGTGCCACTGACCTCCGCGGGGGGGCGGATACGCAGTATTTT.

The genes are TRBV28 and TRBJ1-6, with D uncertain. The CDR3 extends over 12 amino acids. V was shortened by 7 bases and J by 9 bases, with 10 bases between the two germline ends. Germline values: CDR1 MDHEN, CDR2 SYDVKM. The CDR3 sequence is CASITPGSPLHF. As DNA, the CDR3 is TGTGCCAGCATCACCCCGGGTTCACCCCTCCACTTT.

The J gene is TRBJ1-4, the V gene TRBV7-9; tentative D call: TRBD1 (6 bases). V lost 5 bases and J lost 5, with 12 bases in between. Looked up from germline, CDR1 is SEHNR and CDR2 is FQNEAQ (reference sequence). The CDR3 totals 14 residues. CDR3 residues: CASSRTAQNEKLFF. The CDR3 DNA reads TGTGCCAGCAGCCGGACAGCCCAAAATGAAAAACTGTTTTTT. Full variable domain (rest looked up from reference TRBV7-9 and TRBJ1-4): DTGVSQNPRHKITKRGQNVTFRCDPISEHNRLYWYRQTLGQGPEFLTYFQNEAQLEKSRLLSDRFSAERPKGSFSTLEIQRTEQGDSAMYLCASSRTAQNEKLFFGSGTQLSVL.

This clone was recorded a few times. V gene TRBV9 combines with J gene TRBJ2-6; the D gene is possibly TRBD1 (5 bases). CDR3 length: 15 amino acids. With 3 bases removed from V and 0 bases from J, the gap between germline ends came to 7 bases. The germline V gene encodes CDR1 SGDLS and CDR2 YYNGEE. The CDR3 DNA reads TGTGCCAGCAGCGCCCAGGGCTCTGGGGCCAACGTCCTGACTTTC. This sequence encodes CASSAQGSGANVLTF.

V gene TRBV5-6 combines with J gene TRBJ1-1; D unresolved. The germline CDR1 and CDR2 sequences are SGHDT and YYEEEE. Trimming took off 3 bases at V and 5 bases at J, with 14 bases between the two ends. The CDR3 is 14 residues long. CDR3: CASSSGFKETEAFF. CDR3 bases: TGTGCCAGCAGCTCGGGATTCAAAGAAACTGAAGCTTTCTTT.

The genes are TRBV18 and TRBJ1-5, with 10 bases fitting TRBD1. The V and J ends lost 5 bases and 6 bases, in that order; junction bases with no gene match: 10. Germline-derived CDR1 and CDR2 are KGHSH and LQKENI. The CDR3 sequence is 16 residues long. In DNA form, the CDR3 reads TGTGCCAGCTCAACCACCGGGACAGGGGCCGCTCAGCCCCAGCATTTT. Protein product: CASSTTGTGAAQPQHF.

V usage is TRBV30 and J usage is TRBJ2-7; D remains ambiguous. The CDR3 loop spans 12 amino acids. Germline values: CDR1 GTSNPN, CDR2 SVGIG (reference sequence). Trimming shortened V by 2 bases and J by 0 bases, and 5 bases separated the two germline ends. CDR3 protein: CAWSRFSYEQYF. Here the CDR3 DNA reads TGTGCCTGGAGTCGGTTCTCCTACGAGCAGTACTTC.

V and J are TRBV2 and TRBJ2-1; TRBD2 matches at 7 bases. This CDR3 comprises 14 residues. CDR1 is SNHLY, CDR2 FYNNEI, per germline. V shed 4 bases, J shed 3 bases, and the junction held 3 bases outside the gene matches. The CDR3 here is CASSGASGYNEQFF. The CDR3 nucleotides read TGTGCCAGCAGTGGGGCTAGCGGCTACAATGAGCAGTTCTTC.

The rearrangement joins TRBV18 to TRBJ2-2; 12 nucleotides match TRBD2. CDR1 and CDR2 from the germline V gene are KGHSH and LQKENI. V gave up 4 bases and J gave up 0 bases; unmatched junction bases: 3. The CDR3 runs to 17 residues. The CDR3 DNA follows: TGTGCCAGCTCACAGACTAGCGGGGGCCCGAACACCGGGGAGCTGTTTTTT. Amino acids: CASSQTSGGPNTGELFF.

This sequence joins TRBV5-1 and TRBJ2-3, with 9 positions matching TRBD2. This CDR3 has 14 amino acids. Per germline, CDR1 SGHRS and CDR2 YFSETQ. Trimming took 7 bases from V and 3 from J; bases not matched to a gene: 6. CDR3: CASARAGGTDTQYF. CDR3 DNA: TGCGCCAGCGCTAGGGCGGGGGGGACAGATACGCAGTATTTT.

This rearrangement joins TRBV6-5 to TRBJ1-5, with D tentatively TRBD1 (5 bases). The CDR3 contains 15 residues. Per the germline V gene, CDR1 is MNHEY and CDR2 is SVGAGI. The V end was cut by 6 bases, the J end by 5 bases, with 17 bases between. In DNA form, the CDR3 reads TGTGCCAGCAGGTTTATTGGGCAGGGTGATCAGCCCCAGCATTTT. It is translated as CASRFIGQGDQPQHF.

The CDR3, as DNA: TGTGCCAGCAGCACGATTATTCGACGGGACACTAACCTTTACAATGAGCAGTTCTTC. Translated, it gives CASSTIIRRDTNLYNEQFF. V is TRBV5-6 and J is TRBJ2-1; TRBD1 is a possible D gene (6 bases). The V and J ends lost 4 bases and 4 bases respectively, with 27 bases between them. Germline-derived CDR1 and CDR2 are SGHDT and YYEEEE. There are 19 residues in the CDR3. The full variable domain, completed using reference TRBV5-6 and TRBJ2-1, is DAGVTQSPTHLIKTRGQQVTLRCSPKSGHDTVSWYQQALGQGPQFIFQYYEEEERQRGNFPDRFSGHQFPNYSSELNVNALLLGDSALYLCASSTIIRRDTNLYNEQFFGPGTRLTVL.

The chain couples TRBV29-1 to TRBJ2-5; D possibly corresponds to TRBD2 (5 bases). V was shortened by 7 bases and J by 6 bases, with 21 bases between the two germline ends. The CDR3 is made up of 14 amino acids. Germline V CDR1 and CDR2: SQVTM, ANQGSEA. CDR3 nucleotides: TGCAGCGCCGGAGCGGCCAGCTTCTTAAAGACCCAGTACTTC. It specifies CSAGAASFLKTQYF.

The gene calls are TRBV3-1 (or the pseudogene TRBV3-2) and TRBJ1-1; 7 bases fit TRBD1. The length of the CDR3 is 15 residues. After removal of 4 bases from V and 1 base from J, the junction contained 6 bases not matched to a gene. Germline CDR1 and CDR2: LGHDT and YNNKEL (reference sequence). CDR3 protein: CASSPAGQKNTEAFF. As DNA, the CDR3 is TGTGCCAGCAGCCCGGCGGGACAGAAGAACACTGAAGCTTTCTTT.

Remarks on this clone: Other DNA sequences within the sample encode an identical CDR3. The gene calls are TRBV5-1 and TRBJ2-2, with a possible D match to TRBD2 (6 bases). The germline gives CDR1 SGHRS, CDR2 YFSETQ. This CDR3 comprises 14 residues. Trimming removed 4 bases from V and 5 bases from J, with 12 bases in between. The CDR3 region has the DNA TGCGCCAGCAGCCCGGGACTTTTAACCGGGGAGCTGTTTTTT. The encoded protein is CASSPGLLTGELFF.

V is TRBV28 and J is TRBJ1-2; possibly TRBD1 for D (6 bases). Germline V gives CDR1 MDHEN, CDR2 SYDVKM. Trimming cost V 6 bases and J 6 bases, with 14 bases left between them. The CDR3 runs to 13 residues. Written as DNA, the CDR3 is TGTGCCAGCAGCACCGGGGGGGCGAATGGCTACACCTTC. The encoded protein is CASSTGGANGYTF.